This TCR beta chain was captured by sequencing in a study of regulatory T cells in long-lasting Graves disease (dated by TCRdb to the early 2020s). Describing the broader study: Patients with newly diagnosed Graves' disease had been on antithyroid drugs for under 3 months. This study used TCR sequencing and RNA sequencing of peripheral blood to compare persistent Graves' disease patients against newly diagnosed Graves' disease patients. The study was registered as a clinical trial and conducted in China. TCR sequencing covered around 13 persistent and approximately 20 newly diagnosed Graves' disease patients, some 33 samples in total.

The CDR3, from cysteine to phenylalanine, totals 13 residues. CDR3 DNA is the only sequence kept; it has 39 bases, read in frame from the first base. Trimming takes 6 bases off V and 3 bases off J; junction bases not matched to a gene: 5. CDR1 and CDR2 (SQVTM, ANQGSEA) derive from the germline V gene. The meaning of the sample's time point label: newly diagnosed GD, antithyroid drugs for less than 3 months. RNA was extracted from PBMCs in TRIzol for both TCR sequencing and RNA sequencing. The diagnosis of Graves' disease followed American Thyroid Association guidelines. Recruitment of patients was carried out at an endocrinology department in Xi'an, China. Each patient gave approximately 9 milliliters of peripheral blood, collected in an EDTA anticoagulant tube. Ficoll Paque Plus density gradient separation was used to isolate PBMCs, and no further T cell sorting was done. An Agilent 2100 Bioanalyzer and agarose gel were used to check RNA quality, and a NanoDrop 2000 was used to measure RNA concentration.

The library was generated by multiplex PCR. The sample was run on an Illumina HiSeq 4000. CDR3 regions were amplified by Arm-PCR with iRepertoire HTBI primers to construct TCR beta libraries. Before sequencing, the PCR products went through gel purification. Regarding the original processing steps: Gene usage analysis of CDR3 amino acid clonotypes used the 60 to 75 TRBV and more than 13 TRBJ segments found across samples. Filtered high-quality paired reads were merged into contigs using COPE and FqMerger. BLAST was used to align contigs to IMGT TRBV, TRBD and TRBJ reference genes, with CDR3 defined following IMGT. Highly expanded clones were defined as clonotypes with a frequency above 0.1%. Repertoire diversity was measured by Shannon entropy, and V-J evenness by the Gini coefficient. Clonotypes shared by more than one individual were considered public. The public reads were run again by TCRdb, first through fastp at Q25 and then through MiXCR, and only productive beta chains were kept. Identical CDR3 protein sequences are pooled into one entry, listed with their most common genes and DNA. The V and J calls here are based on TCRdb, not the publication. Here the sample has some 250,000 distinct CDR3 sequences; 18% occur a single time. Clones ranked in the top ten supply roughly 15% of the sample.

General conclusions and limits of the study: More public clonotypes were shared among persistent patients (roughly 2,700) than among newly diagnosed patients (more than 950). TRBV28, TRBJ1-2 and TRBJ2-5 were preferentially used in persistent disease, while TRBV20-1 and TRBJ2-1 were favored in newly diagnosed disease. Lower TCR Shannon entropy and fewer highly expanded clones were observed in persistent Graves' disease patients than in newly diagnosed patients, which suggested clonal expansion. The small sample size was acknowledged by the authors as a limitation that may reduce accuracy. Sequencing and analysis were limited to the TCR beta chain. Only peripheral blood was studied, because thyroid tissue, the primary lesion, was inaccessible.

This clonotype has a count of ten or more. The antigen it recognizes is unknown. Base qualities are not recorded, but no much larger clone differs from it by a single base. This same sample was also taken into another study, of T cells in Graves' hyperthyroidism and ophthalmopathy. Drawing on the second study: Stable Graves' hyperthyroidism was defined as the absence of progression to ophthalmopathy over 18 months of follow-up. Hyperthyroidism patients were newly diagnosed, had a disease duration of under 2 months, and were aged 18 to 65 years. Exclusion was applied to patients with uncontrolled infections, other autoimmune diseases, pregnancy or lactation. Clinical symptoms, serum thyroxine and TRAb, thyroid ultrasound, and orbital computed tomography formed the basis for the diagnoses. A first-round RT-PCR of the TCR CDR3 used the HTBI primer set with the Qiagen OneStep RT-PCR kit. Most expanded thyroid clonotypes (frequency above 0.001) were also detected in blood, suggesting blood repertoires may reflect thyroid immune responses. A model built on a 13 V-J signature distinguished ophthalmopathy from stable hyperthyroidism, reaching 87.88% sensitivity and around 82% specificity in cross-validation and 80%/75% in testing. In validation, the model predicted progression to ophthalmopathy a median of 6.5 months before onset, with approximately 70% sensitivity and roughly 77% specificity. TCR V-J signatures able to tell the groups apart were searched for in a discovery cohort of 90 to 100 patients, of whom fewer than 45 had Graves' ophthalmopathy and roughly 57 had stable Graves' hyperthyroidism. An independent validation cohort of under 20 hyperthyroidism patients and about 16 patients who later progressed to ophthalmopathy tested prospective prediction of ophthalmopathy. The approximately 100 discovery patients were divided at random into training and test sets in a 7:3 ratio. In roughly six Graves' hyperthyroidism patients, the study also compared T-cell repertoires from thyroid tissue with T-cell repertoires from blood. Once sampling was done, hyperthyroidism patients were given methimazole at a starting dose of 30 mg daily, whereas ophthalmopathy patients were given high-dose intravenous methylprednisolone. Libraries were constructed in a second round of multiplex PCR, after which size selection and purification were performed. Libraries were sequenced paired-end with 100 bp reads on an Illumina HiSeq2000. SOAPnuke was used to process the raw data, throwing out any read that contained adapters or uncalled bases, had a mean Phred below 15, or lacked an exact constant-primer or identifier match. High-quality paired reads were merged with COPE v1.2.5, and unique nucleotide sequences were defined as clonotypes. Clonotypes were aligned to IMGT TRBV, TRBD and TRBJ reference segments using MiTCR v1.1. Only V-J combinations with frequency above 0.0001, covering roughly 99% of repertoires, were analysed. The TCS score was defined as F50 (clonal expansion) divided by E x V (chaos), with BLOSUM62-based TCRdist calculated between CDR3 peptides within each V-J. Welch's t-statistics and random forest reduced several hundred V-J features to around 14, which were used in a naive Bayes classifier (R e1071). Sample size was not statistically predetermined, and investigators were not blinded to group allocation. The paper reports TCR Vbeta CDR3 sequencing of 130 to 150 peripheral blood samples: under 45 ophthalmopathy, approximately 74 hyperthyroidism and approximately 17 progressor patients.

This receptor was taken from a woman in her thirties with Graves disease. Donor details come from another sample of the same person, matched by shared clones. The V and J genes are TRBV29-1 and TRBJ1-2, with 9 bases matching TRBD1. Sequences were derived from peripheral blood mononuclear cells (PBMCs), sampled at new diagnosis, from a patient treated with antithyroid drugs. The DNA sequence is TGCAGCGTAGAGAGACAGGGGGACTATGGCTACACCTTC. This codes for CSVERQGDYGYTF.